The rows below give T cell receptor beta chains drawn from one sample of a study of blood T cell repertoires in COVID-19. Clones were sequenced by immunoSEQ multiplex PCR, and TCRdb holds only the in-frame ones, with some missing. The sample includes some 150,000 clones, 85% to 90% of them seen just once. The sequenced sample was peripheral blood. The receptors were sampled from a human donor in a cohort sampled during active COVID-19. Each CDR3 is given with its conserved first and last residue. The D gene is left open where the match is weak. The size field is filled for only some rows; it gives once, few, many or a size class.

CDR3nt: TGTGCCAGCAGTTCTACGGGACAGATAAATCAAAAACTGTTTTTT; CDR3aa: CASSSTGQINQKLFF; v_gene: TRBV6-5; abundance: few; j_gene: TRBJ1-4; d_gene: TRBD1
CDR3nt: TGTGCCAGCAGCTCTTTCATTGACAGGGGTTCCGGAAACACCATATATTTT; CDR3aa: CASSSFIDRGSGNTIYF; v_gene: TRBV7-2; abundance: NA; j_gene: TRBJ1-3; d_gene: TRBD1
CDR3nt: TGTGCCAGCAGCTCCGGGACTAGCGGCTACGAGCAGTACTTC; CDR3aa: CASSSGTSGYEQYF; v_gene: TRBV5-4; abundance: NA; j_gene: TRBJ2-7; d_gene: TRBD2
CDR3nt: TGCGCCAGCAGCCCATTAAGGGGACAGGGGGCTGCTGAAAAACTGTTTTTT; CDR3aa: CASSPLRGQGAAEKLFF; v_gene: TRBV4-1; abundance: NA; j_gene: TRBJ1-4; d_gene: TRBD1
CDR3nt: TGTGCCAGCAGTGATTTCGGGAATTCCTACAATGAGCAGTTCTTC; CDR3aa: CASSDFGNSYNEQFF; v_gene: TRBV6-4; abundance: NA; j_gene: TRBJ2-1; d_gene: NA
CDR3nt: TGTGCCAGCAGCCCCAGACGGGGGGTCGGAGAGACCCAGTACTTC; CDR3aa: CASSPRRGVGETQYF; v_gene: TRBV11-2; abundance: NA; j_gene: TRBJ2-5; d_gene: TRBD2
CDR3nt: TGTGCCAGCAGCTCTATAGCGGGAGTGAGCAATGAGCAGTTCTTC; CDR3aa: CASSSIAGVSNEQFF; v_gene: TRBV7-8; abundance: NA; j_gene: TRBJ2-1; d_gene: TRBD2
CDR3nt: TGTGCCAGCAGCCAGGGACGGGGGGTCTATGAGCAGTTCTTC; CDR3aa: CASSQGRGVYEQFF; v_gene: TRBV14; abundance: NA; j_gene: TRBJ2-1; d_gene: TRBD2
CDR3nt: TGTGCCAGAAGCTTCGGTAGGGCGGGACTAGCTTCCCCCGGGGAGCTGTTTTTT; CDR3aa: CARSFGRAGLASPGELFF; v_gene: TRBV5-3; abundance: NA; j_gene: TRBJ2-2; d_gene: TRBD2
CDR3nt: TGCAGCGTCTGGGACAATTCCCGCAACATTCAGTACTTC; CDR3aa: CSVWDNSRNIQYF; v_gene: TRBV29-1; abundance: NA; j_gene: TRBJ2-4; d_gene: NA
CDR3nt: TGTGCCAGCAGTGGGGGACAGGGGAACACCGGGGAGCTGTTTTTT; CDR3aa: CASSGGQGNTGELFF; v_gene: TRBV25-1; abundance: NA; j_gene: TRBJ2-2; d_gene: TRBD1
CDR3nt: TGTGCCAGCAGCGTAGATAGCGGGAGGGCCCGCGAGCAGTACTTC; CDR3aa: CASSVDSGRAREQYF; v_gene: TRBV9; abundance: NA; j_gene: TRBJ2-7; d_gene: TRBD2
CDR3nt: TGTGCCAGCAGCAGAGGACAGGGGTATCAGCCCCAGCATTTT; CDR3aa: CASSRGQGYQPQHF; v_gene: TRBV7-8; abundance: NA; j_gene: TRBJ1-5; d_gene: TRBD1
CDR3nt: TGTGCCAGCAGTGGTGCCGGGACAGCGAAAGAGACCCAGTACTTC; CDR3aa: CASSGAGTAKETQYF; v_gene: TRBV28; abundance: NA; j_gene: TRBJ2-5; d_gene: TRBD1
CDR3nt: TGTGCCAGCAGTGAAGCCGCAGGGGGTAATGAAAAACTGTTTTTT; CDR3aa: CASSEAAGGNEKLFF; v_gene: TRBV6-1; abundance: NA; j_gene: TRBJ1-4; d_gene: TRBD1
CDR3nt: TGTGCCAGCAGCCCCGGCGGCCTAGCGGTTTACAATGAGCAGTTCTTC; CDR3aa: CASSPGGLAVYNEQFF; v_gene: TRBV7-3; abundance: NA; j_gene: TRBJ2-1; d_gene: TRBD2
CDR3nt: TGTGCCAGCAGCTTAGCCCCCGGGGGAGGTCGGAGTGGCTACACCTTC; CDR3aa: CASSLAPGGGRSGYTF; v_gene: TRBV11-3; abundance: many; j_gene: TRBJ1-2; d_gene: NA
CDR3nt: TGTGCCAGCAGCCAGTTCTGGGACACTGAATGGTTCTACAATGAGCAGTTCTTC; CDR3aa: CASSQFWDTEWFYNEQFF; v_gene: TRBV11-3; abundance: NA; j_gene: TRBJ2-1; d_gene: NA
CDR3nt: TGTGCCAGCAGCGACAGCTCCTATAATTCACCCCTCCACTTT; CDR3aa: CASSDSSYNSPLHF; v_gene: TRBV2; abundance: NA; j_gene: TRBJ1-6; d_gene: NA
CDR3nt: TGTGCCAGCGGTCGGACTAGCGGGCTCAATGAGCAGTTCTTC; CDR3aa: CASGRTSGLNEQFF; v_gene: TRBV2; abundance: medium-sized; j_gene: TRBJ2-1; d_gene: TRBD2
CDR3nt: TGTGCCAGCAGACCGACTAGCGGGGCGGGTGATACGCAGTATTTT; CDR3aa: CASRPTSGAGDTQYF; v_gene: TRBV7-9; abundance: NA; j_gene: TRBJ2-3; d_gene: TRBD2
CDR3nt: TGTGCCAGCAGCTTGACTAGCGGTGACACCGGGGAGCTGTTTTTT; CDR3aa: CASSLTSGDTGELFF; v_gene: TRBV7-8; abundance: NA; j_gene: TRBJ2-2; d_gene: TRBD2
CDR3nt: TGCGCCAGCAGCCCGTTCCAAGAGACCCAGTACTTC; CDR3aa: CASSPFQETQYF; v_gene: TRBV5-1; abundance: NA; j_gene: TRBJ2-5; d_gene: NA
CDR3nt: TGTGCCAGCAGCCTACGGACCGACAGTTTGGCCGTTGAAAAACTGTTTTTT; CDR3aa: CASSLRTDSLAVEKLFF; v_gene: TRBV7-9; abundance: NA; j_gene: TRBJ1-4; d_gene: NA
CDR3nt: TGTGCCAGCAGTCTCAGATACGAGCAGTACTTC; CDR3aa: CASSLRYEQYF; v_gene: TRBV28; abundance: once; j_gene: TRBJ2-7; d_gene: NA
CDR3nt: TGTGCCAGCAGCCTTACCTCCGGGACTAGCGGGAGGTCGGCGTATGAGCAGTTCTTC; CDR3aa: CASSLTSGTSGRSAYEQFF; v_gene: TRBV7-3; abundance: once; j_gene: TRBJ2-1; d_gene: TRBD2
CDR3nt: TGTGCCAGCTCACCACGGGAGTTTACCGGGGAGCTGTTTTTT; CDR3aa: CASSPREFTGELFF; v_gene: TRBV18; abundance: NA; j_gene: TRBJ2-2; d_gene: NA
CDR3nt: TGCAGCGTTGGCGGGGTCTCCTACGAGCAGTACTTC; CDR3aa: CSVGGVSYEQYF; v_gene: TRBV29-1; abundance: NA; j_gene: TRBJ2-7; d_gene: NA
CDR3nt: TGTGCCAGCAGTCTCTCCGGACTAGAGCAGTTCTTC; CDR3aa: CASSLSGLEQFF; v_gene: TRBV12-3/TRBV12-4; abundance: NA; j_gene: TRBJ2-1; d_gene: NA
CDR3nt: TGTGCCAGCAGTTACAGCCCAGGACTGGATACGCAGTATTTT; CDR3aa: CASSYSPGLDTQYF; v_gene: TRBV6-6; abundance: NA; j_gene: TRBJ2-3; d_gene: NA
CDR3nt: TGTGCCAGCAGAGGAGGGAACTACGAGCAGTACTTC; CDR3aa: CASRGGNYEQYF; v_gene: TRBV2; abundance: NA; j_gene: TRBJ2-7; d_gene: NA
CDR3nt: TGTGCCAGCAGCTTAGCGCGAGCCGGGGAGCTGTTTTTT; CDR3aa: CASSLARAGELFF; v_gene: TRBV7-9; abundance: few; j_gene: TRBJ2-2; d_gene: NA
CDR3nt: TGCAGTGCTAGTTTGCGGGCACAAGATACGCAGTATTTT; CDR3aa: CSASLRAQDTQYF; v_gene: TRBV20-1; abundance: NA; j_gene: TRBJ2-3; d_gene: NA
CDR3nt: TGTGCCAGCAGCCCGGGACTAGCGTGGAATGAGCAGTTCTTC; CDR3aa: CASSPGLAWNEQFF; v_gene: TRBV11-2; abundance: NA; j_gene: TRBJ2-1; d_gene: TRBD2
CDR3nt: TGTGCCAGCAGTGAATTGGGACTAGCGGGAGCTTGGTACCAAGAGACCCAGTACTTC; CDR3aa: CASSELGLAGAWYQETQYF; v_gene: TRBV6-4; abundance: once; j_gene: TRBJ2-5; d_gene: TRBD2
CDR3nt: TGTGCCAGCAGCCCCGGACAGCTAAGAACCTTCTCGGATGGCTACACCTTC; CDR3aa: CASSPGQLRTFSDGYTF; v_gene: TRBV7-3; abundance: NA; j_gene: TRBJ1-2; d_gene: NA
CDR3nt: TGTGCCAGCAGTGAAGGCTTGGGGACAGGGGAGTACGAGCAGTACTTC; CDR3aa: CASSEGLGTGEYEQYF; v_gene: TRBV6-1; abundance: NA; j_gene: TRBJ2-7; d_gene: TRBD1
CDR3nt: TGCAGTGCTAGTTGGGACACCGGTTGGCCCCAGCCCCAGCATTTT; CDR3aa: CSASWDTGWPQPQHF; v_gene: TRBV20-1; abundance: NA; j_gene: TRBJ1-5; d_gene: NA
CDR3nt: TGTGCCAGCAGTTTAGAGGGGGCAGGCACTGAAGCTTTCTTT; CDR3aa: CASSLEGAGTEAFF; v_gene: TRBV27; abundance: NA; j_gene: TRBJ1-1; d_gene: TRBD1
CDR3nt: TGTGCCAGCACCGCCGGACAGGGGAATGGCTACACCTTC; CDR3aa: CASTAGQGNGYTF; v_gene: TRBV12-3/TRBV12-4; abundance: NA; j_gene: TRBJ1-2; d_gene: TRBD1
CDR3nt: TGTGCCAGCAGCTCCACCGGGACTAGCGGGAGGATCTTCTCCTACGAGCAGTACTTC; CDR3aa: CASSSTGTSGRIFSYEQYF; v_gene: TRBV11-2; abundance: NA; j_gene: TRBJ2-7; d_gene: TRBD2
CDR3nt: TGTGCCAGCAGTGAGCGGGGACAGGCTAGCAATCAGCCCCAGCATTTT; CDR3aa: CASSERGQASNQPQHF; v_gene: TRBV6-1; abundance: few; j_gene: TRBJ1-5; d_gene: TRBD1
CDR3nt: TGTGCCAGCAGTTTCAGACGACCTGGGAGAGATACGCAGTATTTT; CDR3aa: CASSFRRPGRDTQYF; v_gene: TRBV28; abundance: few; j_gene: TRBJ2-3; d_gene: NA
CDR3nt: TGTGCCAGCAGCTTCAGGCGCTCCGACGTTCAGCCCCAGCATTTT; CDR3aa: CASSFRRSDVQPQHF; v_gene: TRBV5-6; abundance: NA; j_gene: TRBJ1-5; d_gene: NA
CDR3nt: TGTGCCAGCACCGGACAGGGCCCGGGGGCGGGCTACACCTTC; CDR3aa: CASTGQGPGAGYTF; v_gene: TRBV6-5; abundance: many; j_gene: TRBJ1-2; d_gene: TRBD1
CDR3nt: TGTGCCAGCTTCCGGCACAGGGGGCTAGGGACTGAAGCTTTCTTT; CDR3aa: CASFRHRGLGTEAFF; v_gene: TRBV12-1; abundance: NA; j_gene: TRBJ1-1; d_gene: NA
CDR3nt: TGTGCCAGCAGGGGTGGAGGTGCCTCTGGAAACACCATATATTTT; CDR3aa: CASRGGGASGNTIYF; v_gene: TRBV28; abundance: NA; j_gene: TRBJ1-3; d_gene: NA
CDR3nt: TGTGCCAGCAGTGTCGGGAATACGCAGTATTTT; CDR3aa: CASSVGNTQYF; v_gene: TRBV2; abundance: NA; j_gene: TRBJ2-3; d_gene: NA
CDR3nt: TGCAGCGTTGCGGGACAGAAGTATGGCTACACCTTC; CDR3aa: CSVAGQKYGYTF; v_gene: TRBV29-1; abundance: NA; j_gene: TRBJ1-2; d_gene: TRBD1
CDR3nt: TGTGCCAGTAGTATCCTTGGCAGGGTGGCTGAAGCTTTCTTT; CDR3aa: CASSILGRVAEAFF; v_gene: TRBV19; abundance: NA; j_gene: TRBJ1-1; d_gene: NA
CDR3nt: TGTGCCAGCAGCGACGAACAGGGGGCAGGCAATGAGCAGTTCTTC; CDR3aa: CASSDEQGAGNEQFF; v_gene: TRBV11-3; abundance: many; j_gene: TRBJ2-1; d_gene: TRBD1
CDR3nt: TGTGCCAGCAGTACACTAGCGGGAGTCTACAATGAGCAGTTCTTC; CDR3aa: CASSTLAGVYNEQFF; v_gene: TRBV27; abundance: NA; j_gene: TRBJ2-1; d_gene: TRBD2
CDR3nt: TGCGCCAGCAGCCAGACAGGGGGGTACTATGGCTACACCTTC; CDR3aa: CASSQTGGYYGYTF; v_gene: TRBV4-1; abundance: NA; j_gene: TRBJ1-2; d_gene: TRBD1
CDR3nt: TGTGCCAGCAGCCTTACCTTCCGCGGGGACACAGATACGCAGTATTTT; CDR3aa: CASSLTFRGDTDTQYF; v_gene: TRBV3-1/TRBV3-2; abundance: NA; j_gene: TRBJ2-3; d_gene: NA
CDR3nt: TGTGCCAGCAGCTCGAAAATAGCGGGACAAGAGACCCAGTACTTC; CDR3aa: CASSSKIAGQETQYF; v_gene: TRBV5-4; abundance: many; j_gene: TRBJ2-5; d_gene: TRBD2
CDR3nt: TGTGCCAGCAGCCTGACTAGCGGGAGGCCGCGCGAGCAGTACTTC; CDR3aa: CASSLTSGRPREQYF; v_gene: TRBV7-3; abundance: NA; j_gene: TRBJ2-7; d_gene: TRBD2